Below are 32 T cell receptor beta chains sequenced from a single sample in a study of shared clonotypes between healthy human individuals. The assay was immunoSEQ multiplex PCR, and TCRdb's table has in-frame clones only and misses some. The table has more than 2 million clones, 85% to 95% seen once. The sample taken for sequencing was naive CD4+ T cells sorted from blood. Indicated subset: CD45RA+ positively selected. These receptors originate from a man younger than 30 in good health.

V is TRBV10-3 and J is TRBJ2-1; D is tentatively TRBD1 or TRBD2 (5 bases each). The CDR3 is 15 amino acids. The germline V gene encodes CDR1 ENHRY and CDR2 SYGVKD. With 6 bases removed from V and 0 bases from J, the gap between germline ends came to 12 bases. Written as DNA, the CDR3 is TGTGCCATCAGGGGGGAACTTCGCTCCTACAATGAGCAGTTCTTC. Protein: CAIRGELRSYNEQFF.

CDR3 bases: TGTGCCAGTAGTCTCATTAGCGGTAATCCCCAAGAGACCCAGTACTTC. This codes for CASSLISGNPQETQYF. V is TRBV19 and J is TRBJ2-5, with a weak D call TRBD2 (6 bases). CDR1 and CDR2 (germline): LNHDA, SQIVND (reference sequence). The V end was cut by 5 bases, the J end by 1 base, with 17 bases between. This CDR3 has 16 residues.

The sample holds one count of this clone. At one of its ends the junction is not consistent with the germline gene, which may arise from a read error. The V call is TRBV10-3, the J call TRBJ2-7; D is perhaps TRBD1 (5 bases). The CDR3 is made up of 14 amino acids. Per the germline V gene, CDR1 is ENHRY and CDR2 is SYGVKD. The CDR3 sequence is CAISDSAREGDVDF. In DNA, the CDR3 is TGTGCCATCAGTGACTCGGCAAGAGAAGGGGATGTGGACTTC.

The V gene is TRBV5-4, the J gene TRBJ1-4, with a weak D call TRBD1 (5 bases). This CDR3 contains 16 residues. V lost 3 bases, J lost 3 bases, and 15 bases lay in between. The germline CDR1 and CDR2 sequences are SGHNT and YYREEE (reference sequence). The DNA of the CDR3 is TGTGCCAGCAGCTCCCAATCAGGGATTGCTAATGAAAAACTGTTTTTT. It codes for CASSSQSGIANEKLFF.

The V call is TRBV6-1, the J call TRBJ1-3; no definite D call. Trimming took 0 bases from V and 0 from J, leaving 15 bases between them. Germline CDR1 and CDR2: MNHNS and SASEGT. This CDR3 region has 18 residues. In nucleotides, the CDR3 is TGTGCCAGCAGTGAAGCAAATTTGACACCGAGCTCTGGAAACACCATATATTTT. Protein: CASSEANLTPSSGNTIYF.

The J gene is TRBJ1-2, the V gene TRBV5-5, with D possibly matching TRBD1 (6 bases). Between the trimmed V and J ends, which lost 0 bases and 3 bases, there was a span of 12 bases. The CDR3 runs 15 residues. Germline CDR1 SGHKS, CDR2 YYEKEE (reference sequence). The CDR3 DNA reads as TGTGCCAGCAGCTTGGCCGCCGGGACACACTATGGCTACACCTTC. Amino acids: CASSLAAGTHYGYTF.

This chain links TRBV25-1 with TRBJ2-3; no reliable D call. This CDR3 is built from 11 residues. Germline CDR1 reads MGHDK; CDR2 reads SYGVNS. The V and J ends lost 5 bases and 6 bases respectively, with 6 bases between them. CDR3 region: CASSRRDTQYF. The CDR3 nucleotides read TGTGCCAGCAGTCGGCGGGATACGCAGTATTTT. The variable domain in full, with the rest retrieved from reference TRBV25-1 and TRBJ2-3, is EADIYQTPRYLVIGTGKKITLECSQTMGHDKMYWYQQDPGMELHLIHYSYGVNSTEKGDLSSESTVSRIRTEHFPLTLESARPSHTSQYLCASSRRDTQYFGPGTRLTVL.

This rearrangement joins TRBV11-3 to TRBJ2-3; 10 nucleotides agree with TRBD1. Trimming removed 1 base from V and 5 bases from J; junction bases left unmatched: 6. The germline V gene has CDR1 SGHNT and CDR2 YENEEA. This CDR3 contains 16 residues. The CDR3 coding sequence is TGTGCCAGCAGCTTAGCCCTCGACAGGGGGCAAGATACGCAGTATTTT. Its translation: CASSLALDRGQDTQYF.

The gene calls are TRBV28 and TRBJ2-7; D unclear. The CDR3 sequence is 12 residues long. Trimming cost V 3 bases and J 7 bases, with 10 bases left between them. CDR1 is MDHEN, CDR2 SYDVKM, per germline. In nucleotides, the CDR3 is TGTGCCAGCAGTTTCTTATTGGGGGAGCAGTACTTC. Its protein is CASSFLLGEQYF.

The CDR3 loop reads CASSRATGSGGELFF. The CDR3 DNA is TGTGCCAGTAGCCGTGCAACAGGGTCCGGCGGGGAGCTGTTTTTT. The chain is built from TRBV19 and TRBJ2-2; a possible D gene is TRBD1 (6 bases). In germline, CDR1 is LNHDA, CDR2 SQIVND (reference sequence). The CDR3 runs to 15 residues. Between the trimmed V and J ends, which lost 6 bases and 7 bases, there was a span of 18 bases.

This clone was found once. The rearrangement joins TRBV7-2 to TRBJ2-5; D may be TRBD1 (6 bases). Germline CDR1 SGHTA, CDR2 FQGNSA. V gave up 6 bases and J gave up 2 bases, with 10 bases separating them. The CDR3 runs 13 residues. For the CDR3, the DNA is TGTGCCAGCAGGCGAGGACAGCAAGAGACCCAGTACTTC. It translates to CASRRGQQETQYF.

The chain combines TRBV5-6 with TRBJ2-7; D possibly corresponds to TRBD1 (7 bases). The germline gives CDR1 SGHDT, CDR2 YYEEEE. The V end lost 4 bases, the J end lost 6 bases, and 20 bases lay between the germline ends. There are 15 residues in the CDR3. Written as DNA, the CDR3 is TGTGCCAGCAGCCTGGGGGGACAGTTCTACCCCGAGCAGTACTTC. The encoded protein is CASSLGGQFYPEQYF.

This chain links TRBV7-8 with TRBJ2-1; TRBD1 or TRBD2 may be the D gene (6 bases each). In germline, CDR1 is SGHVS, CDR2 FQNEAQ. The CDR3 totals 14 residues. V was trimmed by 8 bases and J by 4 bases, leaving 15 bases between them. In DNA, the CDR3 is TGTGCCAGCGGGGTATCGGGGGCGTACAATGAGCAGTTCTTC. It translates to CASGVSGAYNEQFF.

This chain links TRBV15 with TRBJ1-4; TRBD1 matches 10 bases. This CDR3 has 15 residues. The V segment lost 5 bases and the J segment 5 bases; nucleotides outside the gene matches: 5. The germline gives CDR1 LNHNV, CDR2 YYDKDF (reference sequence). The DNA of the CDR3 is TGTGCCACCAGCTGGGGGACAGGGGCAAATGAAAAACTGTTTTTT. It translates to CATSWGTGANEKLFF.

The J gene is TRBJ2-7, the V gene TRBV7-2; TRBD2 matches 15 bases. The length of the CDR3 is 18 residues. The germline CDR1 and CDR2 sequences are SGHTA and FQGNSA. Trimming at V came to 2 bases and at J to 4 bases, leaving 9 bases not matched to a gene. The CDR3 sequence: CASSLRPGLAGGDYEQYF. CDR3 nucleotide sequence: TGTGCCAGCAGCTTACGCCCGGGACTAGCGGGAGGAGATTACGAGCAGTACTTC.

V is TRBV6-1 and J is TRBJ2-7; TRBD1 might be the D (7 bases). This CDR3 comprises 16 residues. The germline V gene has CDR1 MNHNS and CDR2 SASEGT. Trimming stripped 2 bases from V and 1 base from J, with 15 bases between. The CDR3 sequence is CASSELGQGGSYEQYF. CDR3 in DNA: TGTGCCAGCAGTGAATTAGGTCAGGGGGGATCCTACGAGCAGTACTTC.

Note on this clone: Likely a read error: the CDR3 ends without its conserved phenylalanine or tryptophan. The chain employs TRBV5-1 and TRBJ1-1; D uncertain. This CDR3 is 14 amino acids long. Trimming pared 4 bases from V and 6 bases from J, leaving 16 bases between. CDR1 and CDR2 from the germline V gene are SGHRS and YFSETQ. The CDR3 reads CASSPEGAVSEAFL. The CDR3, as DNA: TGCGCCAGCAGCCCGGAGGGAGCTGTTTCTGAAGCTTTCCTT.

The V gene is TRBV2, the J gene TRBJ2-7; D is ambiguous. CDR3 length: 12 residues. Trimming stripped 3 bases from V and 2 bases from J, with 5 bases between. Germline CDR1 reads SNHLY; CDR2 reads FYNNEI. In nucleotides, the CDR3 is TGTGCCAGCAGTGAGGTTGCCTACGAGCAGTACTTC. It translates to CASSEVAYEQYF.

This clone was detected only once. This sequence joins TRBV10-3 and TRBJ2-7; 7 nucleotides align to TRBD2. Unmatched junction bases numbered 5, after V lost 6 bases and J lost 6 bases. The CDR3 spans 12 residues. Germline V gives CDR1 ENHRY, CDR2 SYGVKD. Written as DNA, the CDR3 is TGTGCCATCAGGGCGGGAGAGCGCGAGCAGTACTTC. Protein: CAIRAGEREQYF.

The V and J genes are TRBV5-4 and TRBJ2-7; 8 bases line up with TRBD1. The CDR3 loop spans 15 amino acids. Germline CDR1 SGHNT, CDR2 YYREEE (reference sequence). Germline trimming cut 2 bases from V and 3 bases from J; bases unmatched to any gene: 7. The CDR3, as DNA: TGTGCCAGCAGCTTATATAAAGGGACAGGCTACGAGCAGTACTTC. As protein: CASSLYKGTGYEQYF. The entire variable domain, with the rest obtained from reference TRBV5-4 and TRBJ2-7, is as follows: ETGVTQSPTHLIKTRGQQVTLRCSSQSGHNTVSWYQQALGQGPQFIFQYYREEENGRGNFPPRFSGLQFPNYSSELNVNALELDDSALYLCASSLYKGTGYEQYFGPGTRLTVT.

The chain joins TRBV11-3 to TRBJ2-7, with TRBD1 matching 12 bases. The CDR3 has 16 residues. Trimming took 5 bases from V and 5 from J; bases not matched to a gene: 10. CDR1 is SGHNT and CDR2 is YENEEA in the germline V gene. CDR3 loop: CASSLVRDRGPDEQYF. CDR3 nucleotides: TGTGCCAGCAGCCTCGTCCGGGACAGGGGGCCGGACGAGCAGTACTTC.

In DNA form, the CDR3 reads TGCGCCAGCACCCTGGCGGCGCCGGAGAACAATGAGCAGTTCTTC. This gives the protein CASTLAAPENNEQFF. V is TRBV5-1 and J is TRBJ2-1; D gene uncertain. The germline V gene encodes CDR1 SGHRS and CDR2 YFSETQ. The CDR3 is made up of 15 amino acids. Trimming cost V 6 bases and J 5 bases, with 18 bases left between them.

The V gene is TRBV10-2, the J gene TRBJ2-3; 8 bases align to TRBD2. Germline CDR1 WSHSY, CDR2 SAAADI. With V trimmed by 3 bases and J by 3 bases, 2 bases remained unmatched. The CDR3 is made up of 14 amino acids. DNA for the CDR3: TGCGCCAGCAGTGATCGGGGGGGAACAGATACGCAGTATTTT. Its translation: CASSDRGGTDTQYF.

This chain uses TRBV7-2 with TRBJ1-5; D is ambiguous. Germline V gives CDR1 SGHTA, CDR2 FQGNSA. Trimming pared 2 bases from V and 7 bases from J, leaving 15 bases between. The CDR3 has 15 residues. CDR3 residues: CASSLLAGVRQPQHF. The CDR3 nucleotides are TGTGCCAGCAGCTTACTCGCGGGAGTAAGACAGCCCCAGCATTTT.

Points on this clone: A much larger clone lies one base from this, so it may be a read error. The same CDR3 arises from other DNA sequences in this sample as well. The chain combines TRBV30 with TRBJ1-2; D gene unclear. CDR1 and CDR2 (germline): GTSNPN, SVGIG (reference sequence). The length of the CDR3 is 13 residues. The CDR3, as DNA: TGCGCCTGGAGTTCTGGGAGAGAGAATGGCTACACCTTC. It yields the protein CAWSSGRENGYTF. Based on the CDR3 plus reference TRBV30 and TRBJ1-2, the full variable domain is SQTIHQWPATLVQPVGSPLSLECTVEGTSNPNLYWYRQAAGRGLQLLFYSVGIGQISSEVPQNLSASRPQDRQFILSSKKLLLSDSGFYLCAWSSGRENGYTFGSGTRLTVV.

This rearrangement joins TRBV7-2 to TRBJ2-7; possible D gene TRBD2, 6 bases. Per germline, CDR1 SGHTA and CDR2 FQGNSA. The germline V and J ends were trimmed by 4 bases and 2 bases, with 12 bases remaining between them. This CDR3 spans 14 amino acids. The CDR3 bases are TGTGCCAGCAGCTATCCGGGACTTCCCTACGAGCAGTACTTC. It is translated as CASSYPGLPYEQYF.

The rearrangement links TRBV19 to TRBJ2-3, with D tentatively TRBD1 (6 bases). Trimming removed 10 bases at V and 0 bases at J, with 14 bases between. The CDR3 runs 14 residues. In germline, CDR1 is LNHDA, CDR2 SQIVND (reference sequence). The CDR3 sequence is CATKGGPSTDTQYF. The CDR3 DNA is TGTGCCACAAAAGGGGGTCCTAGCACAGATACGCAGTATTTT. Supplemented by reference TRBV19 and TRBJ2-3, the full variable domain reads DGGITQSPKYLFRKEGQNVTLSCEQNLNHDAMYWYRQDPGQGLRLIYYSQIVNDFQKGDIAEGYSVSREKKESFPLTVTSAQKNPTAFYLCATKGGPSTDTQYFGPGTRLTVL.

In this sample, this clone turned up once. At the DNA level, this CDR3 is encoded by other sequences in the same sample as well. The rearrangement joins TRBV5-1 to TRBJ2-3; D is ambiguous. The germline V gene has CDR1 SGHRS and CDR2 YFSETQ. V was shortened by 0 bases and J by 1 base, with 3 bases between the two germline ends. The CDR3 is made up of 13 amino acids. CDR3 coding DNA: TGCGCCAGCAGCTTGGTCGGCACAGATACGCAGTATTTT. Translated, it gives CASSLVGTDTQYF.

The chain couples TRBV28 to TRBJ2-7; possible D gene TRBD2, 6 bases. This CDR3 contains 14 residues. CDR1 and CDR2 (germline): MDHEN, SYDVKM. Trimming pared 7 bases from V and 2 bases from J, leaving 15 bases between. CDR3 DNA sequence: TGTGCCAGCATACGCTCTAGCGCCACCTACGAGCAGTACTTC. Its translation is CASIRSSATYEQYF. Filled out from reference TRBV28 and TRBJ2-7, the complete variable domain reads DVKVTQSSRYLVKRTGEKVFLECVQDMDHENMFWYRQDPGLGLRLIYFSYDVKMKEKGDIPEGYSVSREKKERFSLILESASTNQTSMYLCASIRSSATYEQYFGPGTRLTVT.

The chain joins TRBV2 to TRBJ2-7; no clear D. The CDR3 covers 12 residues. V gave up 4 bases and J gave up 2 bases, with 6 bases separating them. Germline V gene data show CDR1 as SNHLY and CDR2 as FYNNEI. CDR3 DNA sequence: TGTGCCAGCAGTGTACAGACCTACGAGCAGTACTTC. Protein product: CASSVQTYEQYF.

In nucleotides, the CDR3 is TGTGCCAGCAGTGCCCTTAACTATGGACAGGGCGAGCAGTACTTC. Translated: CASSALNYGQGEQYF. V is TRBV27 and J is TRBJ2-7; 8 nucleotides agree with TRBD1. This CDR3 is 15 amino acids long. Trimming took 5 bases from V and 6 from J; bases not matched to a gene: 12. Germline V gene data show CDR1 as MNHEY and CDR2 as SMNVEV (reference sequence).

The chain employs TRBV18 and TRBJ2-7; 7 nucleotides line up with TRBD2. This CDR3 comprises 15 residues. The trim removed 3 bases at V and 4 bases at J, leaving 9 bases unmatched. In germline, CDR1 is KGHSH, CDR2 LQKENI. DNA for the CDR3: TGTGCCAGCTCACCCCCCGGGCCGGGGGGTTACGAGCAGTACTTC. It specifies CASSPPGPGGYEQYF. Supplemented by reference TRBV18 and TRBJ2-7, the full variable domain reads NAGVMQNPRHLVRRRGQEARLRCSPMKGHSHVYWYRQLPEEGLKFMVYLQKENIIDESGMPKERFSAEFPKEGPSILRIQQVVRGDSAAYFCASSPPGPGGYEQYFGPGTRLTVT.